This is a list of T cell receptor beta chains from one sample in a study of blood T cell repertoires in COVID-19. Produced via immunoSEQ multiplex PCR; TCRdb's table is partial and in-frame only. This table holds about 53,000 clones, roughly 79% found once. The sequenced material came from peripheral blood. The receptors here all came from a human donor in a cohort sampled during active COVID-19. Both conserved end residues are part of each CDR3. Clone sizes are given selectively: once, few, many, or a class where the clone is expanded.

TRBV2	TRBJ1-5	-	CASSRQDRARNQPQHF
TRBV5-1	TRBJ2-1	once	CASSLTDNEQFF
TRBV7-9	TRBJ1-2	few	CASSLAAYGYTF
TRBV6-6	TRBJ2-7	-	CASSYPSPASGEQYF
TRBV5-1	TRBJ1-1	-	CASSLPQGLNTEAFF
TRBV7-9	TRBJ1-2	-	CASSGLNYGYTF
TRBV2	TRBJ2-7	-	CASSGISGHDNYEQYF
TRBV7-8	TRBJ2-3	once	CASRILPGQGTDTQYF
TRBV9	TRBJ2-1	-	CASSPGWLAGDEQFF
TRBV19	TRBJ2-1	-	CASSILGLAGGSNEQFF
TRBV6-5	TRBJ1-6	-	CASKIQGERSPLHF
TRBV13	TRBJ1-1	-	CASSSEGQANTEAFF
TRBV19	TRBJ2-1	-	CASSITSTSKGYNEQFF
TRBV7-8	TRBJ2-3	-	CASSFLQGFTDTQYF
TRBV2	TRBJ2-2	-	CARRNPRTGTELFF
TRBV6-2/TRBV6-3	TRBJ2-1	few	CASSYSSSSGIYNEQFF
TRBV20-1	TRBJ2-1	-	CSSQSYNEQFF
TRBV28	TRBJ1-3	-	CASSLTGAPRNTIYF
TRBV30	TRBJ1-3	-	CAWSVTVGSTIYF
TRBV7-6	TRBJ2-5	-	CASSLYAGEYQETQYF
TRBV9	TRBJ1-2	-	CASSPRGGMGYGYTF
TRBV2	TRBJ2-7	-	CASAAWTSGAPFAYEQYF